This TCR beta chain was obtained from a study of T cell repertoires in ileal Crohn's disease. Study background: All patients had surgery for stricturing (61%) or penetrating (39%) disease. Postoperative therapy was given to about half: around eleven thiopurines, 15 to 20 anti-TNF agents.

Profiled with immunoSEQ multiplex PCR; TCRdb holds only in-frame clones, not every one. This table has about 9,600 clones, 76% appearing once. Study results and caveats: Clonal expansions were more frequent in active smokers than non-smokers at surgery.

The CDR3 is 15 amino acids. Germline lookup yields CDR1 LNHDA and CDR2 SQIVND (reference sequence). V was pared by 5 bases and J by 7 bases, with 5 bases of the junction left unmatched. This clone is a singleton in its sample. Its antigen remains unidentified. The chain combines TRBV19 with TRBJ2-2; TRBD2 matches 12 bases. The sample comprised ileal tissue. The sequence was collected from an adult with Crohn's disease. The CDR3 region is CASSRTSGTVGELFF. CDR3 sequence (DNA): TGTGCCAGTAGTCGGACTAGCGGGACGGTCGGGGAGCTGTTTTTT. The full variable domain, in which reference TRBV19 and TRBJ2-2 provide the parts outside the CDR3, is DGGITQSPKYLFRKEGQNVTLSCEQNLNHDAMYWYRQDPGQGLRLIYYSQIVNDFQKGDIAEGYSVSREKKESFPLTVTSAQKNPTAFYLCASSRTSGTVGELFFGEGSRLTVL.